Listed here is a single T cell receptor beta chain. J lost 7 bases, V lost 3 bases, and 16 bases had no gene match. Germline CDR1 and CDR2: DFQATT and SNEGSKA (reference sequence). The CDR3 sequence is 17 residues long. Unique molecular identifiers tagged the TCRbeta library. One entry per CDR3 protein, called by TCRdb with MiXCR from the PCR reads. The sample has fewer than 400,000 distinct CDR3 sequences, approximately 20% seen once. The source of the sample is a study of T-cell reconstitution after alpha-beta-depleted transplantation in children. The chain has TRBV20-1 and TRBJ2-7; 12 positions agree with TRBD2. Sequenced material: PBMCs from the stem cell graft donor, taken from the stem cell graft. The TCR comes from a human donor who donated a stem cell graft to a child with acute myeloid leukemia. The chain's CDR3 is CSARSPSGRAGEGEQYF. CDR3 nucleotide sequence: TGCAGTGCTAGGTCCCCTAGCGGGAGGGCGGGTGAGGGGGAGCAGTACTTC.